A single sample is the source of the 19 T cell receptor beta chains below, sequenced in a study of blood T cells in healthy people across ages. The use of a sample-barcoded 5' primer and a J-beta primer mix characterized a second PCR of roughly 7 to 11 cycles. MiXCR, applied by TCRdb to the 5' RACE reads, yields one record per CDR3 protein. Among hundreds of thousands of distinct CDR3 sequences, about 46% were seen once, and the ten largest hold 15% to 20%. The source material was blood. These receptors were obtained from an elderly man in good health.

V is TRBV27 and J is TRBJ2-5, with D perhaps matching TRBD1 (6 bases). V gave up 1 base and J gave up 4 bases, with 13 bases separating them. CDR1 MNHEY and CDR2 SMNVEV come from the germline V gene (reference sequence). This CDR3 region has 15 residues. CDR3 protein: CASSLYPDSVETQYF. The DNA of the CDR3 is TGTGCCAGCAGTTTATACCCGGACAGTGTAGAGACCCAGTACTTC.

The chain carries TRBV5-6 and TRBJ2-5; tentative D call: TRBD2 (6 bases). The J call may not be correct, given that the DNA end is closer to TRBJ2-7. In germline, CDR1 is SGHDT, CDR2 YYEEEE. The CDR3 loop spans 13 amino acids. As DNA, the CDR3 is TGTGCCAGCAGCAGGACTATGGCAGACGAGCAGTACTTC. It translates to CASSRTMADEQYF.

This clonotype was detected ten times or more. The V and J genes are TRBV29-1 and TRBJ2-7; D call uncertain. V was trimmed by 2 bases and J by 6 bases, leaving 8 bases between them. There are 11 residues in the CDR3. Germline CDR1 SQVTM, CDR2 ANQGSEA. CDR3 sequence: CSVEHGFEQYF. The DNA of the CDR3 is TGCAGCGTTGAACATGGGTTCGAGCAGTACTTC.

The V and J genes are TRBV20-1 and TRBJ2-4; TRBD2 matches 7 bases. With V trimmed by 1 base and J by 15 bases, 15 bases remained unmatched. From germline, CDR1 is DFQATT and CDR2 SNEGSKA (reference sequence). The CDR3 contains 14 residues. The DNA for the CDR3 is TGCAGTGCTAGAGGCCGAGCGGGGCCTACGAGGATGTACTTC. This sequence encodes CSARGRAGPTRMYF.

This clonotype was found once. CDR3 region: CASSARASPDTEAFF. The CDR3 DNA is TGTGCCAGCAGTGCGCGGGCTTCCCCGGACACTGAAGCTTTCTTT. This chain joins TRBV6-1 and TRBJ1-1, with D unresolved. V lost 4 bases and J 3 bases, leaving 15 bases between the germline ends. CDR1 is MNHNS and CDR2 is SASEGT in the germline V gene. The CDR3 spans 15 residues.

CDR3 coding DNA: TGTGCCAGCAGCTTGTCGCGGGAACATGAGCAGTTCTTC. The encoded protein is CASSLSREHEQFF. V and J are TRBV11-1 and TRBJ2-1, with D tentatively TRBD2 (6 bases). The CDR3 runs 13 residues. V was trimmed by 3 bases and J by 8 bases, leaving 11 bases between them. Germline assignment: CDR1 SGHAT and CDR2 FQDESV (reference sequence).

The rearrangement uses TRBV28 and TRBJ2-1; D perhaps matches TRBD1 (5 bases). Trimming cost V 3 bases and J 0 bases, with 9 bases left between them. CDR1 is MDHEN, CDR2 SYDVKM, per germline. The CDR3 extends over 15 amino acids. The CDR3 region is CASSFVRGSYNEQFF. DNA for the CDR3: TGTGCCAGCAGTTTTGTAAGGGGCTCCTACAATGAGCAGTTCTTC.

The rearrangement uses TRBV5-1 and TRBJ2-7; D is undetermined. Trimming shortened V by 1 base and J by 7 bases, and 18 bases separated the two germline ends. Germline V lookup: CDR1 SGHRS, CDR2 YFSETQ. The CDR3 totals 15 residues. This CDR3 is CASSLRDNSYNEQYF. The CDR3 DNA is TGCGCCAGCAGCTTGAGAGACAACTCCTACAATGAGCAGTACTTC.

The chain couples TRBV6-5 to TRBJ2-1; 10 nucleotides align to TRBD2. Germline CDR1 and CDR2: MNHEY and SVGAGI. The junction had 6 bases not matched to a gene; V was cut back by 4 bases and J by 6 bases. The CDR3 sequence is 15 residues long. CDR3 sequence (DNA): TGTGCCAGCAGTTCAATAGCGGGGGGATCCAATGAGCAGTTCTTC. The encoded protein is CASSSIAGGSNEQFF.

The table lists this clonotype with a few counts. In nucleotides, the CDR3 is TGTGCCAGCAGCCAACGGCGGGGGCCCGATGAGCAGTTCTTC. Amino acids: CASSQRRGPDEQFF. The V and J genes are TRBV3-1 and TRBJ2-1, with D tentatively TRBD2 (7 bases). In germline, CDR1 is LGHDT, CDR2 YNNKEL (reference sequence). V was trimmed by 2 bases and J by 8 bases, leaving 13 bases between them. This CDR3 comprises 14 residues.

The J gene is TRBJ1-1, the V gene TRBV6-6; D not certain. The CDR3 contains 13 residues. CDR1 MNHNY and CDR2 SVGAGI come from the germline V gene (reference sequence). Trimming shortened V by 6 bases and J by 3 bases, and 11 bases separated the two germline ends. The CDR3 region has the DNA TGTGCCAGCAGAAGCCAAGCGGACACTGAAGCTTTCTTT. Its protein is CASRSQADTEAFF.

The genes are TRBV7-2 and TRBJ2-3; tentative D call: TRBD1 (6 bases). V was cut by 5 bases and J by 9 bases, with 18 bases left in between. The CDR3 is 14 amino acids. Germline V gene data show CDR1 as SGHTA and CDR2 as FQGNSA. The CDR3 DNA sequence: TGTGCCAGCAGCCTAGGGGCACAGGGAGCCACGCAGTATTTT. This codes for CASSLGAQGATQYF.

Note on this clonotype: The junction departs from the called germline gene at one end, perhaps through a read error. The J gene is TRBJ2-1, the V gene TRBV20-1, with TRBD2 as a possible D gene (5 bases). CDR1 and CDR2 (germline): DFQATT, SNEGSKA (reference sequence). The CDR3 is 15 residues long. The DNA of the CDR3 is TGCAGTGCTAATCCTCGGGCGGGCTCCCACAATGAGCAGTTCTTC. This codes for CSANPRAGSHNEQFF.

This sequence joins TRBV5-1 and TRBJ2-1; TRBD2 agrees at 16 bases. Germline-derived CDR1 and CDR2 are SGHRS and YFSETQ. The ends lost 3 bases at V and 0 bases at J; junction bases unmatched: 6. CDR3 length: 19 amino acids. CDR3 bases: TGCGCCAGCAGCTCCCCGGGACTAGCGGGAGGGCCCTCCTACAATGAGCAGTTCTTC. It translates to CASSSPGLAGGPSYNEQFF.

A few counts support this clonotype. The genes are TRBV2 and TRBJ1-4; the match to TRBD1 covers 8 bases. CDR3 size: 13 residues. CDR1 and CDR2 (germline): SNHLY, FYNNEI. With V trimmed by 6 bases and J by 3 bases, 0 bases remained unmatched. In DNA form, the CDR3 reads TGTGCCAGCAGGACAGGGGCTAATGAAAAACTGTTTTTT. Translation gives CASRTGANEKLFF.

The table lists this clonotype with a few counts. This chain links TRBV20-1 with TRBJ2-7; D is perhaps TRBD1 (5 bases). The V end lost 0 bases, the J end lost 6 bases, and 18 bases lay between the germline ends. There are 15 residues in the CDR3. Looked up from germline, CDR1 is DFQATT and CDR2 is SNEGSKA (reference sequence). The chain's CDR3 is CSARDPRTPQGEQYF. DNA for the CDR3: TGCAGTGCTAGAGATCCGCGGACCCCCCAGGGCGAGCAGTACTTC.

The V gene is TRBV5-1, the J gene TRBJ2-2; 11 bases match TRBD2. The CDR3 contains 18 residues. Germline lookup yields CDR1 SGHRS and CDR2 YFSETQ. Unmatched junction bases numbered 5, after V lost 1 base and J lost 0 bases. CDR3 nucleotides: TGCGCCAGCAGCTTGTGGGGACTAGCGGTAGCGAACACCGGGGAGCTGTTTTTT. Translated: CASSLWGLAVANTGELFF.

This rearrangement joins TRBV7-2 to TRBJ2-1; 7 bases map to TRBD1. Losses at the gene ends were 0 bases for V and 4 bases for J; bases not matched to a gene: 6. CDR1 and CDR2 (germline): SGHTA, FQGNSA. The CDR3 is made up of 16 amino acids. CDR3 nucleotide sequence: TGTGCCAGCAGCTTAGCCTTTGGGACAGCTTACAATGAGCAGTTCTTC. Its protein product is CASSLAFGTAYNEQFF. The whole variable domain, remainder taken from reference TRBV7-2 and TRBJ2-1, is GAGVSQSPSNKVTEKGKDVELRCDPISGHTALYWYRQSLGQGLEFLIYFQGNSAPDKSGLPSDRFSAERTGGSVSTLTIQRTQQEDSAVYLCASSLAFGTAYNEQFFGPGTRLTVL.

As for this clonotype: A much bigger clone sits one base away, suggesting this may be a read error. This chain links TRBV20-1 with TRBJ2-5, with unresolved D. The CDR3 sequence is 13 residues long. Per germline, CDR1 DFQATT and CDR2 SNEGSKA (reference sequence). The ends were cut back, 1 base at V and 1 base at J, with 7 bases in the middle. CDR3 residues: CSARGPSQETQYF. DNA for the CDR3: TGCAGTGCTAGAGGACCTAGCCAAGAGACCCAGTACTTC.